Presented here are 30 T cell receptor beta chains from one specimen sequenced in a study of T cells after somatic rescue of genetic block. Some clones are missing from TCRdb's copy, which holds only in-frame ones; the method was immunoSEQ multiplex PCR. The table shows some 15,000 clones, with roughly 70% occurring only once. The source material was peripheral blood mononuclear cells (PBMCs). These receptors were collected from a man younger than 30.

The J gene is TRBJ2-1, the V gene TRBV11-2; D possibly corresponds to TRBD2 (6 bases). V gave up 3 bases and J gave up 6 bases, with 12 bases separating them. The germline V gene has CDR1 SGHAT and CDR2 FQNNGV. The CDR3 spans 14 residues. CDR3: CASSFGAGLNEQFF. CDR3 bases: TGTGCCAGCAGCTTTGGGGCGGGGCTCAATGAGCAGTTCTTC. Drawing the rest from reference TRBV11-2 and TRBJ2-1, the complete variable domain is EAGVAQSPRYKIIEKRQSVAFWCNPISGHATLYWYQQILGQGPKLLIQFQNNGVVDDSQLPKDRFSAERLKGVDSTLKIQPAKLEDSAVYLCASSFGAGLNEQFFGPGTRLTVL.

The chain joins TRBV4-2 to TRBJ1-2; D not certain. The ends were cut back, 4 bases at V and 0 bases at J, with 15 bases in the middle. Germline V gives CDR1 LGHNA, CDR2 YNFKEQ. This CDR3 region has 16 residues. In DNA form, the CDR3 reads TGTGCCAGCAGCCCCCTCGGGGTTGGAACTAACTATGGCTACACCTTC. As protein: CASSPLGVGTNYGYTF.

The sample holds a few counts of this clone. This sequence joins TRBV19 and TRBJ2-7; tentative D call: TRBD2 (6 bases). Germline V lookup: CDR1 LNHDA, CDR2 SQIVND (reference sequence). Trimming took off 6 bases at V and 4 bases at J, with 13 bases between the two ends. This CDR3 has 13 amino acids. The CDR3 region is CASSTGGPYEQYF. CDR3 coding DNA: TGTGCCAGTAGCACCGGAGGGCCTTACGAGCAGTACTTC. The whole variable domain, filled in from reference TRBV19 and TRBJ2-7, reads DGGITQSPKYLFRKEGQNVTLSCEQNLNHDAMYWYRQDPGQGLRLIYYSQIVNDFQKGDIAEGYSVSREKKESFPLTVTSAQKNPTAFYLCASSTGGPYEQYFGPGTRLTVT.

The V and J genes are TRBV6-1 and TRBJ1-2; D is uncertain. The CDR3 is 12 residues long. V lost 3 bases, J lost 4 bases, and 6 bases lay in between. Per germline, CDR1 MNHNS and CDR2 SASEGT. This CDR3 is CASSDSPYGYTF. CDR3 DNA: TGTGCCAGCAGTGATAGCCCCTATGGCTACACCTTC.

This clone was counted many times. The chain recombines TRBV4-2 with TRBJ1-4; D is uncertain. V was clipped by 0 bases and J by 4 bases, with 12 bases between them. This CDR3 is 16 amino acids long. The germline gives CDR1 LGHNA, CDR2 YNFKEQ. The CDR3 region is CASSQEAGKDNEKLFF. Here the CDR3 DNA reads TGTGCCAGCAGCCAAGAGGCCGGGAAGGATAATGAAAAACTGTTTTTT.

The chain couples TRBV10-3 to TRBJ2-7; 12 bases map to TRBD1. The CDR3 is 16 residues long. Germline CDR1 ENHRY, CDR2 SYGVKD. V lost 5 bases, J lost 2 bases, and 7 bases stayed unmatched. The CDR3 region is CAISYLRDRGPYEQYF. CDR3 bases: TGTGCCATCAGTTATCTCCGGGACAGGGGGCCCTACGAGCAGTACTTC.

The chain combines TRBV7-9 with TRBJ2-7; 9 nucleotides match TRBD2. The trim removed 4 bases at V and 2 bases at J, leaving 6 bases unmatched. The V gene's germline CDR1 is SEHNR and CDR2 FQNEAQ (reference sequence). The CDR3 is 15 residues long. The CDR3 region has the DNA TGTGCCAGCAGCTCTGCGGGGGGGCTACCCTACGAGCAGTACTTC. Its translation is CASSSAGGLPYEQYF.

V and J are TRBV18 and TRBJ2-2; tentative D call: TRBD2 (5 bases). Trimming cost V 2 bases and J 7 bases, with 8 bases left between them. The germline V gene encodes CDR1 KGHSH and CDR2 LQKENI. There are 13 residues in the CDR3. CDR3 in DNA: TGTGCCAGCTCACCAGGGAGTGGCGGGGAGCTGTTTTTT. Its protein is CASSPGSGGELFF.

This chain joins TRBV5-1 and TRBJ1-1; 7 nucleotides agree with TRBD1. Germline trimming cut 2 bases from V and 1 base from J; bases unmatched to any gene: 8. Germline CDR1 and CDR2: SGHRS and YFSETQ. The CDR3 totals 16 residues. The CDR3 is CASSLYRGGTNTEAFF. CDR3 coding DNA: TGCGCCAGCAGCTTATACAGGGGCGGAACGAACACTGAAGCTTTCTTT.

CDR3 sequence reads: CASSSPVNEQFF. The CDR3 coding sequence is TGTGCCAGCAGCAGCCCCGTCAATGAGCAGTTCTTC. The rearrangement joins TRBV5-4 to TRBJ2-1; D is ambiguous. Trimming pared 4 bases from V and 6 bases from J, leaving 8 bases between. The germline CDR1 and CDR2 sequences are SGHNT and YYREEE (reference sequence). This CDR3 spans 12 amino acids.

The rearrangement uses TRBV18 and TRBJ1-2, with TRBD1 identical over 7 bases. The germline V gene encodes CDR1 KGHSH and CDR2 LQKENI. The ends lost 8 bases at V and 5 bases at J; junction bases unmatched: 11. The CDR3 contains 14 residues. The CDR3 loop is CASTPGTARYGYTF. As DNA, the CDR3 is TGTGCCAGCACCCCAGGGACAGCCAGATATGGCTACACCTTC.

V is TRBV29-1 and J is TRBJ2-7, with 12 nucleotides matching TRBD1. The J segment lost 4 bases and the V segment lost 7 bases, leaving 14 bases of the junction unmatched. The CDR3 length is 16 residues. Germline assignment: CDR1 SQVTM and CDR2 ANQGSEA. The CDR3 DNA reads as TGCAGCGCGGGACAGGGGGCAAATTTTTTGGGATACGAGCAGTACTTC. Residues: CSAGQGANFLGYEQYF.

The chain carries TRBV29-1 and TRBJ1-2; possible D gene TRBD1, 6 bases. Germline V gene sequence: CDR1 SQVTM, CDR2 ANQGSEA. This CDR3 comprises 14 residues. V gave up 4 bases and J gave up 5 bases, with 17 bases separating them. CDR3 sequence reads: CSVGSARDIYGYTF. CDR3 bases: TGCAGCGTTGGCTCTGCTCGGGACATATATGGCTACACCTTC.

The genes are TRBV9 and TRBJ1-2, with a possible D match to TRBD1 (5 bases). The CDR3 has 14 residues. Germline V gene sequence: CDR1 SGDLS, CDR2 YYNGEE. Trimming left V 3 bases short and J 3 bases short, with 12 bases between. The CDR3 coding sequence is TGTGCCAGCAGCGCGGGGGGGTTCGACTATGGCTACACCTTC. Translating it yields CASSAGGFDYGYTF.

V usage is TRBV10-3 and J usage is TRBJ2-7, with D perhaps assigned TRBD1 or TRBD2 (5 bases each). This CDR3 has 13 residues. V gave up 6 bases and J gave up 3 bases, with 12 bases separating them. The germline V gene has CDR1 ENHRY and CDR2 SYGVKD. The CDR3 nucleotides are TGTGCCATCAGGGGGACGCAACGCTACGAGCAGTACTTC. This encodes CAIRGTQRYEQYF.

This clone was seen only a few times. The V and J genes are TRBV7-9 and TRBJ2-2; TRBD1 matches at 10 bases. J lost 4 bases, V lost 5 bases, and 4 bases had no gene match. The CDR3 is 15 amino acids. CDR1 is SEHNR, CDR2 FQNEAQ, per germline (reference sequence). The CDR3 coding sequence is TGTGCCAGCAGCCTCAGGACAGGGGGCACCGGGGAGCTGTTTTTT. Its translation is CASSLRTGGTGELFF.

The rearrangement joins TRBV7-3 to TRBJ2-2, with D tentatively TRBD1 (6 bases). V lost 5 bases to trimming and J lost 8 bases, with 15 bases between them. The CDR3 runs 14 residues. Germline lookup yields CDR1 SGHTA and CDR2 FQGTGA. This CDR3 reads CASSPTRGNGELFF. The CDR3 DNA is TGTGCCAGCAGCCCTACAAGGGGGAATGGGGAGCTGTTTTTT.

The V and J genes are TRBV19 and TRBJ2-7, with 7 bases identical to TRBD2. This CDR3 contains 13 residues. Germline CDR1 and CDR2: LNHDA and SQIVND (reference sequence). V dropped 3 bases and J dropped 3; count of bases not matched to a gene: 2. DNA of the CDR3: TGTGCCAGTAGTATCGGGGGGTTCTACGAGCAGTACTTC. Amino acid sequence: CASSIGGFYEQYF.

This clone was observed a single time. The identical CDR3 is also encoded by other nucleotide sequences in the sample. The rearrangement joins TRBV13 to TRBJ2-7; a possible D gene is TRBD1 (6 bases). CDR1 is PRHDT and CDR2 is FYEKMQ in the germline V gene (reference sequence). Trimming shortened V by 6 bases and J by 1 base, and 22 bases separated the two germline ends. CDR3 length equals 17 residues. CDR3: CASSETRQGPISYEQYF. DNA of the CDR3: TGTGCCAGCAGTGAAACCCGGCAGGGGCCTATTTCCTACGAGCAGTACTTC.

The V gene is TRBV5-1, the J gene TRBJ2-5; D might be TRBD2 (7 bases). This CDR3 has 15 amino acids. The V gene lost 3 bases and the J gene lost 1 base, with 13 bases spanning the gap. Germline values: CDR1 SGHRS, CDR2 YFSETQ. The CDR3 sequence: CASSSQGGGQETQYF. DNA for the CDR3: TGCGCCAGCAGCTCACAGGGAGGGGGCCAAGAGACCCAGTACTTC. Full variable domain (outside the CDR3, taken from reference TRBV5-1 and TRBJ2-5): KAGVTQTPRYLIKTRGQQVTLSCSPISGHRSVSWYQQTPGQGLQFLFEYFSETQRNKGNFPGRFSGRQFSNSRSEMNVSTLELGDSALYLCASSSQGGGQETQYFGPGTRLLVL.

This clone was observed a few times. V is TRBV18 and J is TRBJ2-1, with D possibly being TRBD1 (6 bases). CDR3 length: 15 residues. Trimming stripped 5 bases from V and 2 bases from J, with 13 bases between. From germline, CDR1 is KGHSH and CDR2 LQKENI. CDR3 in amino acids: CASSTRTAAYNEQFF. For the CDR3, the DNA is TGTGCCAGCTCAACTCGGACAGCGGCCTACAATGAGCAGTTCTTC.

This chain links TRBV2 with TRBJ2-1, with 8 bases fitting TRBD1. Germline loops: CDR1 SNHLY, CDR2 FYNNEI. The CDR3 contains 14 residues. Germline trimming cut 6 bases from V and 6 bases from J; bases unmatched to any gene: 7. CDR3 loop: CASRGPGQVNEQFF. CDR3 DNA: TGTGCCAGCAGGGGACCGGGACAGGTCAATGAGCAGTTCTTC. The whole variable domain, remainder taken from reference TRBV2 and TRBJ2-1, is EPEVTQTPSHQVTQMGQEVILRCVPISNHLYFYWYRQILGQKVEFLVSFYNNEISEKSEIFDDQFSVERPDGSNFTLKIRSTKLEDSAMYFCASRGPGQVNEQFFGPGTRLTVL.

Points on this clone: Mismatch with germline at one junction end may stem from a read error. The chain has TRBV2 and TRBJ2-1; D unresolved. The CDR3 length is 13 residues. Germline CDR1 reads SNHLY; CDR2 reads FYNNEI. The CDR3 spells CASSENSHNEQFF. Here the CDR3 DNA reads TGTGCCAGCAGTGAAAACTCCCACAATGAGCAGTTCTTC.

The V call is TRBV18, the J call TRBJ2-7; D call uncertain. CDR1 is KGHSH, CDR2 LQKENI, per germline. With 2 bases removed from V and 5 bases from J, the gap between germline ends came to 13 bases. CDR3 length: 14 amino acids. The CDR3 bases are TGTGCCAGCTCACCAGGGCTACAATCCCACGAGCAGTACTTC. This translates into CASSPGLQSHEQYF.

This chain uses TRBV7-6 with TRBJ1-3; a possible D gene is TRBD1 (5 bases). CDR1 SGHVS and CDR2 FNYEAQ come from the germline V gene. The CDR3 sequence is 16 residues long. V lost 4 bases, J lost 2 bases, and 15 bases lay in between. The CDR3: CASSSNSGTAGNTIYF. The CDR3 nucleotides are TGTGCCAGCAGCTCTAACTCCGGGACGGCTGGAAACACCATATATTTT.

The V and J genes are TRBV7-3 and TRBJ2-2, with D hard to call. The germline V gene has CDR1 SGHTA and CDR2 FQGTGA. This CDR3 has 15 residues. V lost 5 bases, J lost 0 bases, and 10 bases lay in between. The CDR3 coding sequence is TGTGCCAGCAGCCTGTTTCAGGCGAACACCGGGGAGCTGTTTTTT. Protein sequence: CASSLFQANTGELFF.

This clone is categorized as medium-sized. The rearrangement joins TRBV7-9 to TRBJ2-7; no definite D call. Germline V gene data show CDR1 as SEHNR and CDR2 as FQNEAQ (reference sequence). Deletions cut 1 base from V and 8 bases from J, with 12 bases between. This CDR3 is built from 13 residues. The CDR3 loop is CASSLVRGYKQYF. For the CDR3, the DNA is TGTGCCAGCAGCTTAGTCCGTGGGTATAAGCAGTACTTC.

This clone was seen only once. The chain uses TRBV19 and TRBJ2-4; TRBD1 aligns across 9 bases. CDR3 length: 21 residues. Germline assignment: CDR1 LNHDA and CDR2 SQIVND (reference sequence). J lost 0 bases, V lost 1 base, and 16 bases had no gene match. The CDR3 sequence is CASSIAHLTGGTGLAKNIQYF. The CDR3 nucleotides are TGTGCCAGTAGTATAGCCCACCTGACAGGGGGGACCGGACTAGCCAAAAACATTCAGTACTTC.

CDR3 protein: CASSAKLYEQYF. Written as DNA, the CDR3 is TGTGCCAGCAGTGCCAAGCTCTACGAGCAGTACTTC. The V and J genes are TRBV6-6 and TRBJ2-7; D remains unclear. Germline CDR1 and CDR2: MNHNY and SVGAGI (reference sequence). The V gene lost 5 bases and the J gene lost 3 bases, with 8 bases spanning the gap. CDR3 length: 12 amino acids.

The genes are TRBV5-1 and TRBJ2-5; 12 bases match TRBD1. The CDR3 is 15 amino acids. V lost 2 bases, J lost 11 bases, and 10 bases stayed unmatched. Germline V gives CDR1 SGHRS, CDR2 YFSETQ. In nucleotides, the CDR3 is TGCGCCAGCAGCTTACCGGGACAGGGGGCGCACGGGCAGTACTTC. It yields the protein CASSLPGQGAHGQYF.